Listed below are T cell receptor beta chains from one sample, sequenced in a study of T cells in Graves' hyperthyroidism and ophthalmopathy. TCRdb reanalysed the multiplex PCR reads using MiXCR and keeps one entry per CDR3 protein. This sample has 730,000 or so distinct CDR3 sequences, with around a sixth found just once. The sequenced sample consisted of blood. The source of these receptors is a woman aged 45-60 years with Graves' hyperthyroidism that later progressed to Graves' ophthalmopathy. Both conserved end residues are part of each CDR3. Each record gives: clone size, V gene, D gene, J gene, CDR3 DNA, CDR3 protein. A D gene is named only where the DNA matches it firmly. Expanded clones are given a class, and other clones once, few, many or no size at all.

clone size: few
V gene: TRBV6-2/TRBV6-3
D gene: .
J gene: TRBJ1-2
CDR3 DNA: TGTGCCAGCAGTTCACAAGGCGTTAACTATGGCTACACCTTC
CDR3 protein: CASSSQGVNYGYTF

clone size: .
V gene: TRBV6-1
D gene: .
J gene: TRBJ1-1
CDR3 DNA: TGTGCCAGCAGTGAACGCACAGGGCGGACTGAAGCTTTCTTT
CDR3 protein: CASSERTGRTEAFF

clone size: .
V gene: TRBV6-2/TRBV6-3
D gene: .
J gene: TRBJ2-2
CDR3 DNA: TGTGCCAGCAGCTGGAGGACGGCCAACACCGGGGAGCTGTTTTTT
CDR3 protein: CASSWRTANTGELFF

clone size: few
V gene: TRBV4-1
D gene: TRBD1
J gene: TRBJ2-1
CDR3 DNA: TGCGCCAGCAGCCAAGAGGGGACAGGGTTTAGCAATGAGCAGTTCTTC
CDR3 protein: CASSQEGTGFSNEQFF

clone size: .
V gene: TRBV30
D gene: TRBD1
J gene: TRBJ2-5
CDR3 DNA: TGTGCCTGGAGCCCGGGACAGGGGGAGACCCAGTACTTC
CDR3 protein: CAWSPGQGETQYF

clone size: .
V gene: TRBV7-6
D gene: .
J gene: TRBJ2-2
CDR3 DNA: TGTGCCAGCAGCTTAGCCGAGGGCCGGGAGCTGTTTTTT
CDR3 protein: CASSLAEGRELFF

clone size: many
V gene: TRBV20-1
D gene: TRBD1
J gene: TRBJ2-1
CDR3 DNA: TGCAGTGCTAGAGTGCCGGGGACAGGCAACAATGAGCAGTTCTTC
CDR3 protein: CSARVPGTGNNEQFF

clone size: .
V gene: TRBV12-3/TRBV12-4
D gene: TRBD1
J gene: TRBJ1-2
CDR3 DNA: TGTGCCAGCAGCACCGGGACAGAAGTTTATGGCTACACCTTC
CDR3 protein: CASSTGTEVYGYTF

clone size: many
V gene: TRBV6-1
D gene: .
J gene: TRBJ1-5
CDR3 DNA: TGTGCCAGCAGTCCCTCGACGGAGAGCAATCAGCCCCAGCATTTT
CDR3 protein: CASSPSTESNQPQHF

clone size: .
V gene: TRBV27
D gene: TRBD2
J gene: TRBJ2-3
CDR3 DNA: TGTGCCAGCAGTTTCAGTGGACTAGTTTCCACAGATACGCAGTATTTT
CDR3 protein: CASSFSGLVSTDTQYF

clone size: .
V gene: TRBV11-2
D gene: .
J gene: TRBJ2-2
CDR3 DNA: TGTGCCAGCAGCACATTCGCGAACACCGGGGAGCTGTTTTTT
CDR3 protein: CASSTFANTGELFF

clone size: few
V gene: TRBV7-8
D gene: TRBD2
J gene: TRBJ2-1
CDR3 DNA: TGTGCCAGCAGCTTCGGCGGGGGGGCAGGCTATGAGCAGTTCTTC
CDR3 protein: CASSFGGGAGYEQFF

clone size: .
V gene: TRBV4-1
D gene: .
J gene: TRBJ1-1
CDR3 DNA: TGCGCCAGCAGCCATCCTTCCAGGGGCGAAATAGAAGCTTTCTTT
CDR3 protein: CASSHPSRGEIEAFF

clone size: many
V gene: TRBV18
D gene: .
J gene: TRBJ1-3
CDR3 DNA: TGTGCCAGCTCACCACGGGCAGGGCCCGGAAACACCATATATTTT
CDR3 protein: CASSPRAGPGNTIYF

clone size: few
V gene: TRBV29-1
D gene: .
J gene: TRBJ1-1
CDR3 DNA: TGCAGCGTTGTCTTACAGGTCACTGAAGCTTTCTTT
CDR3 protein: CSVVLQVTEAFF

clone size: .
V gene: TRBV20-1
D gene: TRBD1
J gene: TRBJ2-5
CDR3 DNA: TGCAGTGCTATGACAGGGGGCAGGGAGACCCAGTACTTC
CDR3 protein: CSAMTGGRETQYF

clone size: few
V gene: TRBV6-1
D gene: .
J gene: TRBJ2-6
CDR3 DNA: TGTGCCAGCATACCCATGGAGGTCTCTGGGGCCAACGTCCTGACTTTC
CDR3 protein: CASIPMEVSGANVLTF

clone size: few
V gene: TRBV27
D gene: .
J gene: TRBJ1-6
CDR3 DNA: TGTGCCAGCAGTCCGAACAGGGTTCTGGATAATTCACCCCTCCACTTT
CDR3 protein: CASSPNRVLDNSPLHF

clone size: .
V gene: TRBV5-1
D gene: .
J gene: TRBJ2-7
CDR3 DNA: TGCGCCAGCAGCCACGACGGCTCCTACGAGCAGTACTTC
CDR3 protein: CASSHDGSYEQYF

clone size: many
V gene: TRBV2
D gene: TRBD1
J gene: TRBJ2-1
CDR3 DNA: TGTGCCAGCCCCGAGAGGGGGGGACAGGGGGGTCGTAATGAGCAGTTCTTC
CDR3 protein: CASPERGGQGGRNEQFF

clone size: .
V gene: TRBV14
D gene: .
J gene: TRBJ1-2
CDR3 DNA: TGTGCCAGCAGCCAAGCCAGGGCTCGTGGCTACACCTTC
CDR3 protein: CASSQARARGYTF

clone size: many
V gene: TRBV3-1
D gene: .
J gene: TRBJ1-4
CDR3 DNA: TGTGCCAGCAGCCAAGATTGGGGGAGTCAAAATGAAAAACTGTTTTTT
CDR3 protein: CASSQDWGSQNEKLFF

clone size: .
V gene: TRBV2
D gene: .
J gene: TRBJ2-1
CDR3 DNA: TGTGCCAGCAACGGTTACCCCTACAATGAGCAGTTCTTC
CDR3 protein: CASNGYPYNEQFF

clone size: .
V gene: TRBV5-1
D gene: .
J gene: TRBJ1-1
CDR3 DNA: TGCGCCAGCAGCTTGGCCACACAAGGAGGGGAAGCTTTCTTT
CDR3 protein: CASSLATQGGEAFF

clone size: many
V gene: TRBV2
D gene: TRBD1
J gene: TRBJ2-5
CDR3 DNA: TGTGCCAGCAGTGACCGGGACAGGGGGCGGTTTGAGACCCAGTACTTC
CDR3 protein: CASSDRDRGRFETQYF

clone size: few
V gene: TRBV20-1
D gene: .
J gene: TRBJ1-5
CDR3 DNA: TGCAGTGCTAGTTCCGGGTTTTATCAGCCCCAGCATTTT
CDR3 protein: CSASSGFYQPQHF

clone size: .
V gene: TRBV28
D gene: .
J gene: TRBJ1-5
CDR3 DNA: TGTGCCAGCAGTTTGACGTACGGCCAGCATTTT
CDR3 protein: CASSLTYGQHF

clone size: few
V gene: TRBV20-1
D gene: .
J gene: TRBJ1-1
CDR3 DNA: TGCAGTGCTAGACAGAATGCAAGGAACACTGAAGCTTTCTTT
CDR3 protein: CSARQNARNTEAFF

clone size: few
V gene: TRBV6-6
D gene: .
J gene: TRBJ1-3
CDR3 DNA: TGTGCCAGCAGTTACTCTGCGGTCCTACTGGATGGAAACACCATATATTTT
CDR3 protein: CASSYSAVLLDGNTIYF

clone size: many
V gene: TRBV5-1
D gene: .
J gene: TRBJ1-2
CDR3 DNA: TGCGCCAGCAGCACGGTCACGTCCTATGGCTACACCTTC
CDR3 protein: CASSTVTSYGYTF

clone size: many
V gene: TRBV20-1
D gene: .
J gene: TRBJ2-5
CDR3 DNA: TGCAGTGCTAGAACGTTTGGCTCCCAAGAGACCCAGTACTTC
CDR3 protein: CSARTFGSQETQYF

clone size: many
V gene: TRBV7-2
D gene: .
J gene: TRBJ1-1
CDR3 DNA: TGTGCCAGCAGCTTCGAGGGACTGATGAACACTGAAGCTTTCTTT
CDR3 protein: CASSFEGLMNTEAFF

clone size: few
V gene: TRBV6-7
D gene: TRBD1
J gene: TRBJ1-2
CDR3 DNA: TGTGCCAGAACCTTGGACAGGAAATATAACTATGGCTACACCTTC
CDR3 protein: CARTLDRKYNYGYTF

clone size: few
V gene: TRBV15
D gene: .
J gene: TRBJ1-1
CDR3 DNA: TGTGCCACCAGCAGAGATCTGGAGAGTGAAGCTTTCTTT
CDR3 protein: CATSRDLESEAFF

clone size: .
V gene: TRBV11-2
D gene: .
J gene: TRBJ1-5
CDR3 DNA: TGTGCCAGCAGCAACCGGGGGACCGGGCCCCAGCATTTT
CDR3 protein: CASSNRGTGPQHF

clone size: .
V gene: TRBV15
D gene: .
J gene: TRBJ2-5
CDR3 DNA: TGTACCACCAGCAGAGAGTGGAGAAGATACCAAGAGACCCAGTACTTC
CDR3 protein: CTTSREWRRYQETQYF

clone size: few
V gene: TRBV5-5
D gene: .
J gene: TRBJ2-7
CDR3 DNA: TGTGCCAGCAGCTTGTGGCAGGGGATCTACGAGCAGTACTTC
CDR3 protein: CASSLWQGIYEQYF

clone size: many
V gene: TRBV7-8
D gene: TRBD1
J gene: TRBJ1-1
CDR3 DNA: TGTGCCAGCATCCAGGGGGCAGCGAACACTGAAGCTTTCTTT
CDR3 protein: CASIQGAANTEAFF

clone size: .
V gene: TRBV7-7
D gene: .
J gene: TRBJ1-3
CDR3 DNA: TGTGCTAGCAGCTTGGGTTCAGGGGCTTCTGGAAACACCATATATTTT
CDR3 protein: CASSLGSGASGNTIYF

clone size: many
V gene: TRBV5-1
D gene: TRBD1
J gene: TRBJ1-6
CDR3 DNA: TGCGCCAGCAGCTTGTCAGCGACAGGGCATTCACCCCTCCACTTT
CDR3 protein: CASSLSATGHSPLHF

clone size: many
V gene: TRBV3-1
D gene: TRBD1
J gene: TRBJ1-2
CDR3 DNA: TGTGCCAGCAGCACGGGGACAGTAGCCTATGGCTACACCTTC
CDR3 protein: CASSTGTVAYGYTF

clone size: .
V gene: TRBV20-1
D gene: .
J gene: TRBJ1-4
CDR3 DNA: TGCAGTGCTAGGCCCTGGGACTTTGAGTTTTTT
CDR3 protein: CSARPWDFEFF

clone size: many
V gene: TRBV7-9
D gene: .
J gene: TRBJ1-5
CDR3 DNA: TGTGCCAGCAGCCCTCACAGATCGAATCAGCCCCAGCATTTT
CDR3 protein: CASSPHRSNQPQHF

clone size: many
V gene: TRBV13
D gene: TRBD1
J gene: TRBJ1-1
CDR3 DNA: TGTGCCACCAAGACAGGGCCCACTGAAGCTTTCTTT
CDR3 protein: CATKTGPTEAFF

clone size: many
V gene: TRBV9
D gene: TRBD1
J gene: TRBJ1-1
CDR3 DNA: TGTGCCAGCAGCGTAGTCCCTCTTACAGGGGGCGGCACTGAAGCTTTCTTT
CDR3 protein: CASSVVPLTGGGTEAFF

clone size: .
V gene: TRBV7-9
D gene: TRBD1
J gene: TRBJ2-7
CDR3 DNA: TGTGCCAGCAGCTCAGGACAGGCTACTGACGAGCAGTACTTC
CDR3 protein: CASSSGQATDEQYF

clone size: few
V gene: TRBV3-1
D gene: TRBD1
J gene: TRBJ2-3
CDR3 DNA: TGTGCCAGCAGCCAGACAGGGGTGGCAGATACGCAGTATTTT
CDR3 protein: CASSQTGVADTQYF

clone size: many
V gene: TRBV5-1
D gene: .
J gene: TRBJ1-1
CDR3 DNA: TGCGCCAGCAGCTCCCTCGGGGAGGCTTTCTTT
CDR3 protein: CASSSLGEAFF

clone size: .
V gene: TRBV12-3/TRBV12-4
D gene: TRBD1
J gene: TRBJ2-1
CDR3 DNA: TGTGCCAGCAGTCTCTGGATTGGGACAGGGGGCGGTGAGCAGTTCTTC
CDR3 protein: CASSLWIGTGGGEQFF

clone size: many
V gene: TRBV20-1
D gene: TRBD1
J gene: TRBJ2-1
CDR3 DNA: TGCAGTGCTAGCCGCGGGACAGGGTTTGACAATGAGCAGTTCTTC
CDR3 protein: CSASRGTGFDNEQFF

clone size: .
V gene: TRBV7-2
D gene: .
J gene: TRBJ1-5
CDR3 DNA: TGTGCCAGCAGCTTAGGGATATTTGGTTTAGGGGTCAGTCAGCCCCAGCATTTT
CDR3 protein: CASSLGIFGLGVSQPQHF

clone size: many
V gene: TRBV12-3/TRBV12-4
D gene: TRBD1
J gene: TRBJ2-2
CDR3 DNA: TGTGCCAGCAGTTTCCAGGGGGCCGGGGAGCTGTTTTTT
CDR3 protein: CASSFQGAGELFF

clone size: .
V gene: TRBV19
D gene: TRBD1
J gene: TRBJ1-5
CDR3 DNA: TGTGCCAGTAGTATAGATGAATATGCCGGGACAGCGATCAATCAGCCCCAGCATTTT
CDR3 protein: CASSIDEYAGTAINQPQHF

clone size: many
V gene: TRBV11-2
D gene: .
J gene: TRBJ2-3
CDR3 DNA: TGTGCCAGCAGCTTAGTCGGCTACACAGATACGCAGTATTTT
CDR3 protein: CASSLVGYTDTQYF

clone size: .
V gene: TRBV14
D gene: .
J gene: TRBJ2-1
CDR3 DNA: TGTTCCAGCAGCGAACACCCGGGAGACAGCTCCTACAATGAGCAGTTCTTC
CDR3 protein: CSSSEHPGDSSYNEQFF

clone size: few
V gene: TRBV9
D gene: .
J gene: TRBJ1-6
CDR3 DNA: TGTGCCAGCAGCGTAGAGAGCTCCTATAATTCACCCCTCCACTTT
CDR3 protein: CASSVESSYNSPLHF

clone size: .
V gene: TRBV27
D gene: TRBD2
J gene: TRBJ2-2
CDR3 DNA: TGTGCCAGCAGTATAAGCGGGGAGAACACCGGGGAGCTGTTTTTT
CDR3 protein: CASSISGENTGELFF

clone size: few
V gene: TRBV5-5
D gene: .
J gene: TRBJ1-4
CDR3 DNA: TGTGCCAGCAGCTCGCGGAGCCTGGACAGCGATAAACTGTTTTTT
CDR3 protein: CASSSRSLDSDKLFF